One sample yielded the 32 T cell receptor beta chains listed below, sequenced in a study of siplizumab effects on memory and regulatory T cells. TCRdb keeps only in-frame clones here, not all; method: immunoSEQ multiplex PCR. The sample shows 97,000 or so clones, 92% of them seen only once. Sequenced input: CD4+ T cells sorted from blood. Receptor source: a human donor in good health.

V usage is TRBV5-1 and J usage is TRBJ1-2; the match to TRBD1 covers 7 bases. V trimming: 4 bases; J trimming: 8 bases; junction bases outside the gene matches: 20. Germline V gene sequence: CDR1 SGHRS, CDR2 YFSETQ. CDR3 length: 17 amino acids. The CDR3 reads CASSTTPTRGIGPGYTF. CDR3 coding DNA: TGCGCCAGCAGCACTACCCCAACCAGGGGGATCGGGCCGGGCTACACCTTC. Full variable domain (rest looked up from reference TRBV5-1 and TRBJ1-2): KAGVTQTPRYLIKTRGQQVTLSCSPISGHRSVSWYQQTPGQGLQFLFEYFSETQRNKGNFPGRFSGRQFSNSRSEMNVSTLELGDSALYLCASSTTPTRGIGPGYTFGSGTRLTVV.

The chain carries TRBV29-1 and TRBJ2-1; 8 bases align to TRBD2. The length of the CDR3 is 16 residues. After removal of 0 bases from V and 5 bases from J, the junction contained 9 bases not matched to a gene. Germline values: CDR1 SQVTM, CDR2 ANQGSEA. The CDR3 sequence is CSVEDRGGVENNEQFF. The CDR3 DNA reads as TGCAGCGTTGAAGATCGGGGGGGCGTGGAGAACAATGAGCAGTTCTTC.

In DNA form, the CDR3 reads TGCGCCAGCAGCTTTGATATAGGGGAAGGTGAGCAGTTCTTC. Translated, it gives CASSFDIGEGEQFF. V gene TRBV5-1 combines with J gene TRBJ2-1; D is perhaps TRBD1 (5 bases). Germline V CDR1 and CDR2: SGHRS, YFSETQ. This CDR3 has 14 residues. With 2 bases removed from V and 9 bases from J, the gap between germline ends came to 15 bases.

This chain uses TRBV25-1 with TRBJ2-1, with a possible D match to TRBD2 (6 bases). With 1 base removed from V and 6 bases from J, the gap between germline ends came to 16 bases. Germline assignment: CDR1 MGHDK and CDR2 SYGVNS. The CDR3 covers 16 residues. CDR3 region: CASSEFTGSQGNEQFF. The DNA of the CDR3 is TGTGCCAGCAGTGAATTTACCGGGAGTCAGGGCAATGAGCAGTTCTTC.

This chain uses TRBV4-1 with TRBJ1-2; D not certain. The germline V gene has CDR1 MGHRA and CDR2 YSYEKL. The CDR3 sequence is 17 residues long. Between the trimmed V and J ends, which lost 0 bases and 4 bases, there was a span of 18 bases. In DNA, the CDR3 is TGCGCCAGCAGCCAAGAGTCGTGGTCACGCTCCGCCTATGGCTACACCTTC. Its protein product is CASSQESWSRSAYGYTF.

The V gene is TRBV25-1, the J gene TRBJ2-3; tentative D call: TRBD2 (6 bases). The ends were cut back, 8 bases at V and 6 bases at J, with 15 bases in the middle. CDR1 and CDR2 (germline): MGHDK, SYGVNS. The length of the CDR3 is 13 residues. The CDR3 region has the DNA TGTGCCAGCGTTAGCGGTTGGGGGGATACGCAGTATTTT. It yields the protein CASVSGWGDTQYF.

CDR3 DNA: TGTGCCAGCAGCGAATCTGGATCCGGCACAGATACGCAGTATTTT. Translated: CASSESGSGTDTQYF. The chain joins TRBV6-4 to TRBJ2-3; no definite D call. V lost 6 bases and J 1 base, leaving 14 bases between the germline ends. Germline lookup yields CDR1 MRHNA and CDR2 SNTAGT. The CDR3 contains 15 residues.

This chain joins TRBV29-1 and TRBJ1-1, with TRBD1 matching 11 bases. This CDR3 is built from 13 residues. J lost 4 bases, V lost 6 bases, and 4 bases had no gene match. Germline values: CDR1 SQVTM, CDR2 ANQGSEA. The CDR3 loop is CSVGTGGGTEAFF. The CDR3 DNA reads as TGCAGCGTCGGGACAGGGGGGGGCACTGAAGCTTTCTTT. Together with reference TRBV29-1 and TRBJ1-1, the CDR3 gives the full variable domain: SAVISQKPSRDICQRGTSLTIQCQVDSQVTMMFWYRQQPGQSLTLIATANQGSEATYESGFVIDKFPISRPNLTFSTLTVSNMSPEDSSIYLCSVGTGGGTEAFFGQGTRLTVV.

J is TRBJ2-1 and V is TRBV27, with D unclear. This CDR3 contains 14 residues. The ends were cut back, 3 bases at V and 2 bases at J, with 8 bases in the middle. Germline assignment: CDR1 MNHEY and CDR2 SMNVEV (reference sequence). The CDR3, as DNA: TGTGCCAGCAGTTTTACAGAGGCCTACAATGAGCAGTTCTTC. Translated, it gives CASSFTEAYNEQFF.

The chain uses TRBV6-5 and TRBJ1-1, with D unclear. Germline V gives CDR1 MNHEY, CDR2 SVGAGI. The CDR3 is 12 amino acids. Between the trimmed V and J ends, which lost 7 bases and 1 base, there was a span of 7 bases. Here the CDR3 reads CASKFGNTEAFF. For the CDR3, the DNA is TGTGCCAGCAAATTCGGGAACACTGAAGCTTTCTTT.

This clone was observed a handful of times. The rearrangement uses TRBV29-1 and TRBJ1-1; D is uncertain. V lost 2 bases and J lost 5, with 6 bases in between. This CDR3 region has 11 residues. From germline, CDR1 is SQVTM and CDR2 ANQGSEA. CDR3 in amino acids: CSVERTTEAFF. The CDR3 DNA sequence: TGCAGCGTTGAAAGGACGACTGAAGCTTTCTTT. The full variable domain, its missing parts supplied by reference TRBV29-1 and TRBJ1-1, is SAVISQKPSRDICQRGTSLTIQCQVDSQVTMMFWYRQQPGQSLTLIATANQGSEATYESGFVIDKFPISRPNLTFSTLTVSNMSPEDSSIYLCSVERTTEAFFGQGTRLTVV.

The chain links TRBV27 to TRBJ2-7; 8 positions match TRBD2. The junction had 9 bases not matched to a gene; V was cut back by 5 bases and J by 0 bases. This CDR3 has 16 residues. The germline CDR1 and CDR2 sequences are MNHEY and SMNVEV (reference sequence). CDR3: CASSRASGQSSYEQYF. For the CDR3, the DNA is TGTGCCAGCAGTCGGGCTAGCGGGCAAAGCTCCTACGAGCAGTACTTC.

The V and J genes are TRBV27 and TRBJ1-2; D ambiguous. Germline CDR1 and CDR2: MNHEY and SMNVEV (reference sequence). The CDR3 runs to 15 residues. V shed 5 bases and J shed 2 bases, with 15 bases lying between them. CDR3 sequence: CASSKWRGPNYGYTF. The CDR3 coding sequence is TGTGCCAGCAGTAAATGGCGGGGTCCCAACTATGGCTACACCTTC.

The gene calls are TRBV9 and TRBJ2-5; 8 bases align to TRBD2. V trimming: 0 bases; J trimming: 2 bases; junction bases outside the gene matches: 12. This CDR3 comprises 18 residues. CDR1 SGDLS and CDR2 YYNGEE come from the germline V gene. CDR3 loop: CASSVAPGGAGEQETQYF. The CDR3 nucleotides are TGTGCCAGCAGCGTAGCCCCCGGGGGAGCGGGGGAACAAGAGACCCAGTACTTC.

The gene calls are TRBV25-1 and TRBJ1-5, with TRBD1 matching 12 bases. Germline V gives CDR1 MGHDK, CDR2 SYGVNS. This CDR3 contains 16 residues. The junction had 6 bases not matched to a gene; V was cut back by 8 bases and J by 1 base. The CDR3 region has the DNA TGTGCCAGCGGGGACAGGGGGCTGGGGAGCAATCAGCCCCAGCATTTT. It encodes CASGDRGLGSNQPQHF.

This chain links TRBV28 with TRBJ1-1; D ambiguous. CDR3 length: 11 amino acids. In germline, CDR1 is MDHEN, CDR2 SYDVKM. V was pared by 6 bases and J by 1 base, with 3 bases between. The CDR3 DNA reads TGTGCCAGCAGGGAGAACACTGAAGCTTTCTTT. Translating gives CASRENTEAFF. The full variable domain, in which reference TRBV28 and TRBJ1-1 provide the parts outside the CDR3, is DVKVTQSSRYLVKRTGEKVFLECVQDMDHENMFWYRQDPGLGLRLIYFSYDVKMKEKGDIPEGYSVSREKKERFSLILESASTNQTSMYLCASRENTEAFFGQGTRLTVV.

The V and J genes are TRBV30 and TRBJ2-2; D is ambiguous. The germline gives CDR1 GTSNPN, CDR2 SVGIG (reference sequence). The CDR3 has 16 residues. Deletions cut 0 bases from V and 6 bases from J, with 17 bases between. Here the CDR3 reads CAWSVWGYRTAGELFF. CDR3 coding DNA: TGTGCCTGGAGTGTATGGGGATATCGTACCGCCGGGGAGCTGTTTTTT. The entire variable domain, with the rest obtained from reference TRBV30 and TRBJ2-2, is as follows: SQTIHQWPATLVQPVGSPLSLECTVEGTSNPNLYWYRQAAGRGLQLLFYSVGIGQISSEVPQNLSASRPQDRQFILSSKKLLLSDSGFYLCAWSVWGYRTAGELFFGEGSRLTVL.

The V and J genes are TRBV18 and TRBJ1-6; D not resolved. V lost 1 base and J 9 bases, leaving 7 bases between the germline ends. From germline, CDR1 is KGHSH and CDR2 LQKENI. The CDR3 extends over 13 amino acids. The CDR3 spells CASSPREVSPLHF. DNA of the CDR3: TGTGCCAGCTCACCACGGGAGGTTTCACCCCTCCACTTT.

This clone was counted between two and nine times. This sample also contains other DNA sequences that code for the same CDR3. The genes are TRBV18 and TRBJ2-3; no clear D. CDR1 KGHSH and CDR2 LQKENI come from the germline V gene. CDR3 length equals 13 residues. V lost 0 bases, J lost 3 bases, and 4 bases lay in between. The CDR3: CASSPPSTDTQYF. The CDR3 nucleotides are TGTGCCAGCTCACCACCGTCGACAGATACGCAGTATTTT. Complete variable domain (other parts from reference TRBV18 and TRBJ2-3): NAGVMQNPRHLVRRRGQEARLRCSPMKGHSHVYWYRQLPEEGLKFMVYLQKENIIDESGMPKERFSAEFPKEGPSILRIQQVVRGDSAAYFCASSPPSTDTQYFGPGTRLTVL.

This clone was detected only a few times. The V and J genes are TRBV29-1 and TRBJ2-1; no reliable D call. The CDR3 loop spans 11 amino acids. Germline CDR1 and CDR2: SQVTM and ANQGSEA. With 8 bases removed from V and 5 bases from J, the gap between germline ends came to 10 bases. The CDR3 sequence is CSSGRNNEQFF. The CDR3, as DNA: TGCAGCTCGGGCCGAAACAATGAGCAGTTCTTC.

This clone is a singleton in its sample. This chain connects TRBV6-5 to TRBJ1-5; D call uncertain. Germline lookup yields CDR1 MNHEY and CDR2 SVGAGI. V was clipped by 4 bases and J by 2 bases, with 9 bases between them. The CDR3 spans 14 residues. CDR3 DNA: TGTGCCAGCAGTTTACGCTTCGGCAATCAGCCCCAGCATTTT. Its translation: CASSLRFGNQPQHF.

This clone was seen only a few times. V usage is TRBV11-3 and J usage is TRBJ2-5, with 13 bases aligning to TRBD2. The J segment lost 5 bases and the V segment lost 0 bases, leaving 6 bases of the junction unmatched. Germline V CDR1 and CDR2: SGHNT, YENEEA. The CDR3 covers 17 residues. The CDR3 DNA reads as TGTGCCAGCAGCTTAGAACTAGCGGGAGGGGACGCGGAGACCCAGTACTTC. Protein sequence: CASSLELAGGDAETQYF.

The V and J genes are TRBV30 and TRBJ2-1; TRBD1 agrees at 12 bases. CDR3 length: 15 amino acids. Germline trimming cut 2 bases from V and 7 bases from J; bases unmatched to any gene: 6. Germline CDR1 GTSNPN, CDR2 SVGIG (reference sequence). CDR3 sequence: CAWSFGGQGANEQFF. Here the CDR3 DNA reads TGTGCCTGGAGTTTCGGGGGACAGGGGGCTAATGAGCAGTTCTTC.

CDR3 DNA: TGTGCCAGCAGAGCGGACAGGAGCACAAACCCGTACGAGCAGTACTTC. Translated: CASRADRSTNPYEQYF. The chain is built from TRBV28 and TRBJ2-7; 7 nucleotides line up with TRBD1. The CDR3 consists of 16 residues. Germline assignment: CDR1 MDHEN and CDR2 SYDVKM. The V segment lost 6 bases and the J segment 4 bases; nucleotides outside the gene matches: 15.

This clone was counted a single time. The rearrangement links TRBV18 to TRBJ2-7, with unresolved D. CDR1 and CDR2 from the germline V gene are KGHSH and LQKENI. The CDR3 is made up of 13 amino acids. V was pared by 5 bases and J by 1 base, with 9 bases between. DNA of the CDR3: TGTGCCAGCTCAGAAGCCAGTTCCTACGAGCAGTACTTC. This translates into CASSEASSYEQYF.

The chain links TRBV5-4 to TRBJ2-3; 7 bases line up with TRBD2. This CDR3 has 13 residues. With V trimmed by 6 bases and J by 7 bases, 8 bases remained unmatched. CDR1 and CDR2 from the germline V gene are SGHNT and YYREEE (reference sequence). CDR3 in amino acids: CASTQGGRNTQYF. The DNA for the CDR3 is TGTGCCAGCACCCAGGGAGGGAGGAATACGCAGTATTTT.

The chain carries TRBV2 and TRBJ1-1; D remains ambiguous. The CDR3 totals 15 residues. The germline V gene encodes CDR1 SNHLY and CDR2 FYNNEI. V lost 4 bases to trimming and J lost 1 base, with 13 bases between them. The CDR3 here is CASSGLDLTNTEAFF. CDR3 DNA sequence: TGTGCCAGCAGTGGGCTCGACTTAACGAACACTGAAGCTTTCTTT.

The rearrangement joins TRBV28 to TRBJ1-1; D uncertain. The germline CDR1 and CDR2 sequences are MDHEN and SYDVKM. The CDR3 totals 13 residues. Trimming removed 6 bases from V and 0 bases from J, with 8 bases in between. CDR3 region: CASREQLNTEAFF. In nucleotides, the CDR3 is TGTGCCAGCAGGGAGCAACTGAACACTGAAGCTTTCTTT.

The chain links TRBV19 to TRBJ2-3; TRBD1 agrees at 9 bases. The CDR3 is 16 amino acids. Unmatched junction bases numbered 7, after V lost 3 bases and J lost 3 bases. The V gene's germline CDR1 is LNHDA and CDR2 SQIVND (reference sequence). The chain's CDR3 is CASSMYNRGPTDTQYF. The CDR3 DNA sequence: TGTGCCAGTAGTATGTACAACAGGGGGCCGACAGATACGCAGTATTTT.

The chain employs TRBV2 and TRBJ2-3, with 13 bases fitting TRBD2. In germline, CDR1 is SNHLY, CDR2 FYNNEI. The V segment lost 6 bases and the J segment 7 bases; nucleotides outside the gene matches: 7. This CDR3 region has 15 residues. The CDR3 DNA reads TGTGCCAGCAGACAAGGACTAGCGGGAGTTAATACGCAGTATTTT. It codes for CASRQGLAGVNTQYF.

The genes are TRBV5-1 and TRBJ2-6; no definite D call. V lost 3 bases and J lost 4, with 11 bases in between. This CDR3 is built from 15 residues. Looked up from germline, CDR1 is SGHRS and CDR2 is YFSETQ. CDR3 in DNA: TGCGCCAGCAGCTCAGACCCGCGAGGGGCCAACGTCCTGACTTTC. This encodes CASSSDPRGANVLTF.

V gene TRBV28 combines with J gene TRBJ1-1; no clear D. The V end was cut by 6 bases, the J end by 0 bases, with 17 bases between. CDR1 and CDR2 (germline): MDHEN, SYDVKM. This CDR3 region has 16 residues. CDR3 sequence: CASSPSGSVMNTEAFF. Here the CDR3 DNA reads TGTGCCAGCAGCCCTAGTGGATCCGTCATGAACACTGAAGCTTTCTTT.